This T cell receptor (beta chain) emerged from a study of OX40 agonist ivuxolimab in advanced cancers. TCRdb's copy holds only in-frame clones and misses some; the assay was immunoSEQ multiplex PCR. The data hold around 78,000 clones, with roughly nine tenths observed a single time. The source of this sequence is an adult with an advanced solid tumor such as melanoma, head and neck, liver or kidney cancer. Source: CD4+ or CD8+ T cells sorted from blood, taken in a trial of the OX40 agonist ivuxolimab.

Here the CDR3 DNA reads TGTGCCAGCTCCGGGACAGGGGGACGCGGGTATTCAGATACGCAGTATTTT. Protein sequence: CASSGTGGRGYSDTQYF. This rearrangement joins TRBV18 to TRBJ2-3; 11 bases align to TRBD1. V gave up 6 bases and J gave up 4 bases; unmatched junction bases: 12. CDR1 and CDR2 (germline): KGHSH, LQKENI. The CDR3 spans 17 residues.